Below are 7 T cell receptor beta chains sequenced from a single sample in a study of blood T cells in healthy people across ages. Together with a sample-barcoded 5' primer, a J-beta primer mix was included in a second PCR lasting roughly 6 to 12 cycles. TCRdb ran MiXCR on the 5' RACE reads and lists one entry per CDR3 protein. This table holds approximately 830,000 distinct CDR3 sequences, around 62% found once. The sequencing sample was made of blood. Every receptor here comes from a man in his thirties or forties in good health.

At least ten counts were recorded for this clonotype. Here the CDR3 reads CASSSGQNSGANVLTF. In DNA form, the CDR3 reads TGTGCCAGCAGCTCGGGACAAAACTCTGGGGCCAACGTCCTGACTTTC. V and J are TRBV11-3 and TRBJ2-6; D might be TRBD1 (6 bases). The CDR3 sequence is 16 residues long. The V end lost 4 bases, the J end lost 0 bases, and 10 bases lay between the germline ends. Germline values: CDR1 SGHNT, CDR2 YENEEA.

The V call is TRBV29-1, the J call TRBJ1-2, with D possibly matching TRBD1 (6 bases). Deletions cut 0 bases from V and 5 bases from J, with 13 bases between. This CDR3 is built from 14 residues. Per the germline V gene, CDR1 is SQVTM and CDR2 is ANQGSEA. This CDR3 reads CSVEDRGNGYGYTF. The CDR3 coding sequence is TGCAGCGTTGAAGACAGGGGCAACGGTTATGGCTACACCTTC.

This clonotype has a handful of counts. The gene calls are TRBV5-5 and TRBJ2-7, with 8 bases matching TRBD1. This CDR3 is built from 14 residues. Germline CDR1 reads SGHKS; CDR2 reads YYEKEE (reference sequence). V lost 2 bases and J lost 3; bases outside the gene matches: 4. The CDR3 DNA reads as TGTGCCAGCAGCTTACAGGGGGTCTACTACGAGCAGTACTTC. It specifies CASSLQGVYYEQYF.

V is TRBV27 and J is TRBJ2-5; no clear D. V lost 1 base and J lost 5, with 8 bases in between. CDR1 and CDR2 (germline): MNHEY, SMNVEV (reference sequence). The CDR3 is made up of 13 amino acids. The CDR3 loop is CASSLLSRETQYF. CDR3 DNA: TGTGCCAGCAGTTTATTGTCTAGGGAGACCCAGTACTTC.

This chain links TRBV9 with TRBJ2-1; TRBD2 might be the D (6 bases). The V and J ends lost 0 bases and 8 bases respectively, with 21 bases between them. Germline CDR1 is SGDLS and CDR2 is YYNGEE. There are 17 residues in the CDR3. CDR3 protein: CASSVGRGGEISYEQFF. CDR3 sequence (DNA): TGTGCCAGCAGCGTAGGGAGGGGCGGGGAGATAAGCTATGAGCAGTTCTTC.

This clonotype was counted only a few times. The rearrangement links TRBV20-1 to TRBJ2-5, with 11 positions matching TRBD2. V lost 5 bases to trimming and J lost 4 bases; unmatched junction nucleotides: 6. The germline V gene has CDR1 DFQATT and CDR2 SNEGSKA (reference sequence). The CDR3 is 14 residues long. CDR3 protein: CSAVAGGPGETQYF. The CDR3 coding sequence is TGCAGTGCTGTAGCGGGGGGGCCGGGAGAGACCCAGTACTTC.

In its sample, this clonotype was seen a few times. For the CDR3, the DNA is TGTGCCAGCAGCGAGCGGTGGGGGTCACACAATGAGCAGTTCTTC. Encoded protein: CASSERWGSHNEQFF. V usage is TRBV6-2 or TRBV6-3 and J usage is TRBJ2-1; either TRBD1 or TRBD2 may supply D (5 bases each). The germline V gene encodes CDR1 MNHEY and CDR2 SVGEGT. There are 15 residues in the CDR3. The germline V and J ends were trimmed by 6 bases and 5 bases, with 17 bases remaining between them.